These T cell receptor beta chains were read from a single sample in a study of STAT5B mutations in CD4+ large granular lymphocyte leukemia. Clones were read by immunoSEQ multiplex PCR, and TCRdb kept only the in-frame ones, dropping some. The sample contains about 35,000 clones, about three quarters of which appear only once. The sample consisted of CD4+ T cells from blood buffy coats. These receptor sequences come from a human donor in good health. Both conserved end residues are trimmed from each CDR3.

j_call v_call cdr3_length cdr3_aa
TRBJ2-4 TRBV7-2 13 ASSYYGQGKNIQY
TRBJ1-3 TRBV4-2 14 ASSLKTVQSGNTIY
TRBJ1-3 TRBV19 13 ASSLRTVSGNTIY
TRBJ1-6 TRBV4-2 14 ASSAYEKEKNSPLH
TRBJ2-1 TRBV27 15 ASSLNPPTGFPNSGL
TRBJ1-2 TRBV5-4 13 ASSLAGTGVNGYT
TRBJ2-5 TRBV27 13 ASSLLGSDQETQY
TRBJ2-1 TRBV5-1 12 ASSQEGIYNEQF
TRBJ2-7 TRBV7-9 11 ASSGGSTYEQY
TRBJ2-5 TRBV5-6 14 ASSYGTSSAQETQY
TRBJ1-2 TRBV2 12 ASSPQGVNYGYT
TRBJ2-1 TRBV28 14 ASSLLLAGVSNEQF
TRBJ1-4 TRBV7-9 12 ASSPLDSREKLF
TRBJ2-3 TRBV5-8 12 ASSLEGWTDTQY
TRBJ2-7 TRBV2 11 ASFRDTNYEQY
TRBJ1-3 TRBV14 11 ASSQAAGNTIY
TRBJ2-1 TRBV7-8 14 ASSLGAGALYNEQF
TRBJ1-1 TRBV15 11 ATSRDAVLEAF
TRBJ2-1 TRBV6-1 14 ASSEAVQALYNEQF
TRBJ1-5 TRBV6-5 12 ASSTRWGQQPQH
TRBJ2-4 TRBV5-4 16 ASSLEAPGAPAKNIQY
TRBJ2-7 TRBV5-1 10 ASTNQSYEQY
TRBJ1-4 TRBV18 14 ASSPTVGGANEKLF
TRBJ2-7 TRBV10-2 13 ASSGLAGGMNEQY
TRBJ2-7 TRBV9 12 ASSARDRPYEQY
TRBJ1-5 TRBV25-1 12 ASSEGPGTQPQH
TRBJ2-7 TRBV5-4 12 ASSSGQSSYEQY
TRBJ2-1 TRBV27 12 ASSPRGFDNEQF
TRBJ2-1 TRBV11-3 11 ASSNGGEGEQF
TRBJ1-1 TRBV5-4 11 ASSLEEFTEAF
TRBJ1-2 TRBV10-3 13 AISERGLSSYGYT
TRBJ2-1 TRBV6-6 12 ASSYFPGMAEQF
TRBJ1-5 TRBV2 11 ASNPGGYQPQH
TRBJ1-1 TRBV19 12 ASSINGMNTEAF
TRBJ2-7 TRBV7-6 13 ASSLAWGAQYEQY
TRBJ2-1 TRBV4-2 13 ASSQVASLWNEQF
TRBJ1-1 TRBV11-2 13 ASSLTGGSNTEAF
TRBJ2-7 TRBV7-9 10 ASSLEGGEQY
TRBJ1-2 TRBV6-5 11 ASLSPGAAGYT
TRBJ2-4 TRBV19 13 ASSMEVFRKNIQY
TRBJ1-4 TRBV18 13 ASSLDRATNEKLF
TRBJ1-2 TRBV14 13 ASSQGRGRSYGYT
TRBJ1-1 TRBV6-5 12 ASSSQGARTEAF
TRBJ2-1 TRBV6-4 11 ASSDPRDTEQF
TRBJ2-6 TRBV5-4 17 ASSPATSGRLAGANVLT
TRBJ1-1 TRBV12-5 11 ASGAAGGTEAF
TRBJ1-2 TRBV7-8 13 ASSLLDRGDYGYT
TRBJ1-6 TRBV5-6 12 ASSSTGVNSPLH
TRBJ1-2 TRBV19 12 ASSEDRARYGYT